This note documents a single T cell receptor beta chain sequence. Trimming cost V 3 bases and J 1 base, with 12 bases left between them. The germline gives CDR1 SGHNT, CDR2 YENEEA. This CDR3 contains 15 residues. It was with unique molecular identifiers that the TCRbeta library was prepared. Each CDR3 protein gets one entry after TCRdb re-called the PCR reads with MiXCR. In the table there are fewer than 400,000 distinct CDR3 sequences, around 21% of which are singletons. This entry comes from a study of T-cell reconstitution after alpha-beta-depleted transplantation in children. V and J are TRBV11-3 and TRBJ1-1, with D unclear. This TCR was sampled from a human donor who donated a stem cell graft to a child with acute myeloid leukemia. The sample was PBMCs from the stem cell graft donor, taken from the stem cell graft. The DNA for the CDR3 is TGTGCCAGCAGCTTCCGGCAGGAGTCGAACACTGAAGCTTTCTTT. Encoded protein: CASSFRQESNTEAFF.